The 22 T cell receptor beta chains below were found in one sample sequenced in a study of T cells in Graves' hyperthyroidism and ophthalmopathy. Amplification yielded TCR beta CDR3 regions, with RNA transcripts as the source. Carried out on the TCR CDR3, a first-round RT-PCR used the HTBI primer set. TCRdb redid the calling of the multiplex PCR reads with MiXCR, one entry per CDR3 protein. The table lists a few hundred thousand distinct CDR3 sequences, more than 12% of them singletons, with 15% to 20% in the top ten. The material sequenced was blood. These receptors were taken from a woman between 25 and 40 years old with Graves' ophthalmopathy.

This clonotype was recorded many times. This chain links TRBV7-9 with TRBJ1-5; D unclear. Trimming removed 2 bases at V and 4 bases at J, with 3 bases between. CDR3 length: 12 residues. CDR1 SEHNR and CDR2 FQNEAQ come from the germline V gene (reference sequence). The CDR3 coding sequence is TGTGCCAGCAGCTTACATAATCAGCCCCAGCATTTT. Amino acids: CASSLHNQPQHF.

This clonotype was recorded at least ten times. The chain has TRBV20-1 and TRBJ1-1; D is unresolved. V was shortened by 6 bases and J by 6 bases, with 14 bases between the two germline ends. CDR3 length equals 12 residues. Germline lookup yields CDR1 DFQATT and CDR2 SNEGSKA (reference sequence). The CDR3 loop is CSAPLPTSEAFF. CDR3 coding DNA: TGCAGTGCGCCACTCCCGACGTCTGAAGCTTTCTTT.

This clonotype has ten or more counts. The chain couples TRBV30 to TRBJ2-1; the D gene is possibly TRBD2 (6 bases). Germline V gene lookup returns CDR1 GTSNPN and CDR2 SVGIG (reference sequence). Deletions cut 3 bases from V and 6 bases from J, with 9 bases between. The CDR3 sequence is 12 residues long. Here the CDR3 DNA reads TGTGCCTGGAGAGGACTATCCAATGAGCAGTTCTTC. Translation gives CAWRGLSNEQFF.

V and J are TRBV29-1 and TRBJ2-5, with D hard to call. CDR1 is SQVTM and CDR2 is ANQGSEA in the germline V gene. Trimming removed 4 bases from V and 11 bases from J, with 17 bases in between. This CDR3 comprises 12 residues. The CDR3 loop is CSVAPVAISQYF. CDR3 in DNA: TGCAGCGTTGCTCCGGTGGCGATATCTCAGTACTTC. Full variable domain (rest looked up from reference TRBV29-1 and TRBJ2-5): SAVISQKPSRDICQRGTSLTIQCQVDSQVTMMFWYRQQPGQSLTLIATANQGSEATYESGFVIDKFPISRPNLTFSTLTVSNMSPEDSSIYLCSVAPVAISQYFGPGTRLLVL.

The J gene is TRBJ1-5, the V gene TRBV12-3 or TRBV12-4; D unclear. The CDR3 sequence is 14 residues long. Trimming cost V 5 bases and J 9 bases, with 17 bases left between them. The CDR3 loop is CASSNFGNSGPQHF. The CDR3 DNA sequence: TGTGCCAGCAGTAACTTTGGGAATTCGGGGCCCCAGCATTTT.

This clonotype was recorded many times. This chain links TRBV7-6 with TRBJ1-5, with 7 bases matching TRBD1. From germline, CDR1 is SGHVS and CDR2 FNYEAQ. The junction had 2 bases not matched to a gene; V was cut back by 4 bases and J by 2 bases. CDR3 length: 14 amino acids. The CDR3 is CASSYGQGNQPQHF. The CDR3 DNA reads TGTGCCAGCAGCTACGGACAGGGCAATCAGCCCCAGCATTTT.

At least ten counts were recorded for this clonotype. This rearrangement joins TRBV28 to TRBJ2-5, with 10 bases matching TRBD1. Germline V gene lookup returns CDR1 MDHEN and CDR2 SYDVKM. J lost 1 base, V lost 7 bases, and 6 bases had no gene match. The CDR3 spans 15 residues. This chain's CDR3 is CASTRDRGAQETQYF. The CDR3 nucleotides are TGTGCCAGCACCAGGGACAGGGGAGCCCAAGAGACCCAGTACTTC.

This clonotype was recorded many times. The chain recombines TRBV28 with TRBJ1-5; a possible D gene is TRBD1 (5 bases). The CDR3 extends over 13 amino acids. Germline V gives CDR1 MDHEN, CDR2 SYDVKM. The V gene lost 7 bases and the J gene lost 9 bases, with 16 bases spanning the gap. The CDR3 DNA sequence: TGTGCCAGCACCTTCCGGGGCCGTCGGCCCCAGCATTTT. Amino acids: CASTFRGRRPQHF.

This clonotype was detected only a few times. The gene calls are TRBV7-6 and TRBJ1-5; the D gene is possibly TRBD1 (5 bases). CDR1 and CDR2 from the germline V gene are SGHVS and FNYEAQ. V was trimmed by 1 base and J by 11 bases, leaving 12 bases between them. The CDR3 runs 13 residues. The CDR3 coding sequence is TGTGCCAGCAGCTTAGAGGAAAGACAGACCCAGCATTTT. It is translated as CASSLEERQTQHF.

This clonotype appeared a few times. The rearrangement joins TRBV10-2 to TRBJ1-3; D unclear. Trimming took off 3 bases at V and 1 base at J, with 7 bases between the two ends. The V gene's germline CDR1 is WSHSY and CDR2 SAAADI. The CDR3 extends over 14 amino acids. The DNA for the CDR3 is TGCGCCAGCAGTGATTATGAGTCTGGAAACACCATATATTTT. The encoded protein is CASSDYESGNTIYF.

This clonotype occurred a few times. The junction departs from germline at one end; a sequencing error may be responsible. The chain has TRBV19 and TRBJ2-1; no clear D gene. The germline V gene encodes CDR1 LNHDA and CDR2 SQIVND (reference sequence). CDR3 length: 16 residues. CDR3 nucleotide sequence: TGTGCCAGTAGTAGCACTGTCGGTAGGTCCTACAATGAGCAGTCCTTC. Translation: CASSSTVGRSYNEQSF.

A few counts support this clonotype. The CDR3 loop is CASGLRNTGELFF. DNA for the CDR3: TGTGCTAGTGGTTTAAGGAACACCGGGGAGCTGTTTTTT. V usage is TRBV12-5 and J usage is TRBJ2-2; D is uncertain. V lost 3 bases to trimming and J lost 1 base, with 3 bases between them. Germline V gene lookup returns CDR1 LGHNT and CDR2 FRNRAP. The CDR3 is 13 residues long.

This clonotype has a count of ten or more. The V gene is TRBV7-3, the J gene TRBJ2-2; 13 bases map to TRBD2. Germline loops: CDR1 SGHTA, CDR2 FQGTGA. Losses at the gene ends were 4 bases for V and 6 bases for J; bases not matched to a gene: 5. The CDR3 is 16 amino acids. The chain's CDR3 is CASSSLGLAGAGELFF. Written as DNA, the CDR3 is TGTGCCAGCAGCTCCCTCGGACTAGCGGGGGCCGGGGAGCTGTTTTTT.

In its sample, this clonotype was seen a few times. The chain couples TRBV5-6 to TRBJ2-6; 8 nucleotides align to TRBD1. CDR3 length: 18 amino acids. V shed 3 bases, J shed 1 base, and the junction held 9 bases outside the gene matches. The V gene's germline CDR1 is SGHDT and CDR2 YYEEEE. The CDR3 DNA reads TGTGCCAGCAGCTACGGACAGGGAAAAGGGTCTGGGGCCAACGTCCTGACTTTC. It is translated as CASSYGQGKGSGANVLTF. The variable domain in full, with the rest retrieved from reference TRBV5-6 and TRBJ2-6, is DAGVTQSPTHLIKTRGQQVTLRCSPKSGHDTVSWYQQALGQGPQFIFQYYEEEERQRGNFPDRFSGHQFPNYSSELNVNALLLGDSALYLCASSYGQGKGSGANVLTFGAGSRLTVL.

In this sample, this clonotype turned up many times. The chain carries TRBV6-1 and TRBJ1-1, with unresolved D. The CDR3 is 13 amino acids. The germline V gene has CDR1 MNHNS and CDR2 SASEGT. Trimming cost V 5 bases and J 0 bases, with 7 bases left between them. DNA of the CDR3: TGTGCCAGCAGTCGACCGGTGAACACTGAAGCTTTCTTT. Translating it yields CASSRPVNTEAFF.

The rearrangement links TRBV28 to TRBJ2-7, with 7 bases matching TRBD2. The length of the CDR3 is 16 residues. With V trimmed by 5 bases and J by 3 bases, 13 bases remained unmatched. Germline loops: CDR1 MDHEN, CDR2 SYDVKM. CDR3 sequence reads: CASSRAVRGTDYEQYF. CDR3 in DNA: TGTGCCAGCAGTCGGGCGGTGCGGGGGACCGACTACGAGCAGTACTTC.

As for this clonotype: Given a much more abundant clone one base away, this may be a read error. The genes are TRBV12-5 and TRBJ1-3; D is possibly TRBD1 (5 bases). This CDR3 comprises 15 residues. Germline V CDR1 and CDR2: LGHNT, FRNRAP. CDR3 residues: CASGLVLGEGNTTYF. The CDR3 DNA sequence: TGTGCTAGTGGTTTGGTACTGGGGGAAGGAAACACCACATATTTT.

The CDR3 DNA reads as TGTGCCACCAGGACAGGGGGGGACACCGGGGAGCTGTTTTTT. Translating it yields CATRTGGDTGELFF. The chain links TRBV24-1 to TRBJ2-2, with 9 bases lining up with TRBD1. Per the germline V gene, CDR1 is KGHDR and CDR2 is SFDVKD. This CDR3 has 14 amino acids. Trimming took 7 bases from V and 3 from J; bases not matched to a gene: 2.

This clonotype was recorded many times. This chain connects TRBV18 to TRBJ1-1, with D perhaps TRBD1 (5 bases). This CDR3 has 12 residues. CDR1 is KGHSH, CDR2 LQKENI, per germline. The V end was cut by 5 bases, the J end by 7 bases, with 11 bases between. In DNA form, the CDR3 reads TGTGCCAGCTCAGCCTCGACAGATGAAGCTTTCTTT. Its protein is CASSASTDEAFF.

There are many counts of this clonotype. The rearrangement links TRBV30 to TRBJ1-2; D might be TRBD1 (5 bases). V was clipped by 5 bases and J by 8 bases, with 21 bases between them. Germline CDR1 reads GTSNPN; CDR2 reads SVGIG (reference sequence). The CDR3 sequence is 14 residues long. Here the CDR3 DNA reads TGTGCCTGGGTAGGGGTTGCCCCGTCTGGAGGCTACACCTTC. Protein: CAWVGVAPSGGYTF.

The rearrangement uses TRBV11-2 and TRBJ2-3, with no clear D. Germline CDR1 is SGHAT and CDR2 is FQNNGV. This CDR3 contains 15 residues. V shed 5 bases and J shed 6 bases, with 18 bases lying between them. The CDR3 loop reads CASSPRTVVGDTQYF. The CDR3 coding sequence is TGTGCCAGCAGCCCGAGGACGGTCGTGGGCGATACGCAGTATTTT.

Many counts were recorded for this clonotype. This rearrangement joins TRBV5-1 to TRBJ2-7; 9 bases map to TRBD1. In germline, CDR1 is SGHRS, CDR2 YFSETQ. V was clipped by 3 bases and J by 2 bases; unmatched bases: 3. The CDR3 length is 14 residues. CDR3: CASSYRGQTYEQYF. In DNA form, the CDR3 reads TGCGCCAGCAGCTACAGGGGGCAGACCTACGAGCAGTACTTC.